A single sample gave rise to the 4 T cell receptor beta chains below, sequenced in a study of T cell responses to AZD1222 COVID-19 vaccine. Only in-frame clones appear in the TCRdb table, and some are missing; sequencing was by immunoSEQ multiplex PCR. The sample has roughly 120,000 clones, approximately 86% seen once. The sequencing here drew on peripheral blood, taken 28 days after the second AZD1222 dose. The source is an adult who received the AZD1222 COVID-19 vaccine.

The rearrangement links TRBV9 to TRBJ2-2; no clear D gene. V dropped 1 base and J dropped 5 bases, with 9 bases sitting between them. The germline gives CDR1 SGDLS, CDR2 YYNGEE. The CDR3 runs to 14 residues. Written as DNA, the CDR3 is TGTGCCAGCAGCGTAATTCTAGGGACCGGGGAGCTGTTTTTT. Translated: CASSVILGTGELFF.

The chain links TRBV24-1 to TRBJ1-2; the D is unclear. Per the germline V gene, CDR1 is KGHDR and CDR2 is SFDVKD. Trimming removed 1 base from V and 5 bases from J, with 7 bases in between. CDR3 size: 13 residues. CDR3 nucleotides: TGTGCCACCAGTGATTTCTTGGGGTATGGCTACACCTTC. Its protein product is CATSDFLGYGYTF.

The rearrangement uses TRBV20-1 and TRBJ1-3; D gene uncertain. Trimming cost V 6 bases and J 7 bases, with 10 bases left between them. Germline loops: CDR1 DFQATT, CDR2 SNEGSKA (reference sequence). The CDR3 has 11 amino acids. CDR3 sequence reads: CSAGNHNTIYF. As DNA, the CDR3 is TGCAGTGCAGGGAACCACAACACCATATATTTT.

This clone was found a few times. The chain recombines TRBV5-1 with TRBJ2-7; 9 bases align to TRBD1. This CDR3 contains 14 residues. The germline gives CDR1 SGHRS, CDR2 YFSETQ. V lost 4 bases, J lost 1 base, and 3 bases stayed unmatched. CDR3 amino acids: CASSQGQGSYEQYF. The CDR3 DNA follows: TGCGCCAGCAGCCAGGGACAGGGTTCCTACGAGCAGTACTTC.